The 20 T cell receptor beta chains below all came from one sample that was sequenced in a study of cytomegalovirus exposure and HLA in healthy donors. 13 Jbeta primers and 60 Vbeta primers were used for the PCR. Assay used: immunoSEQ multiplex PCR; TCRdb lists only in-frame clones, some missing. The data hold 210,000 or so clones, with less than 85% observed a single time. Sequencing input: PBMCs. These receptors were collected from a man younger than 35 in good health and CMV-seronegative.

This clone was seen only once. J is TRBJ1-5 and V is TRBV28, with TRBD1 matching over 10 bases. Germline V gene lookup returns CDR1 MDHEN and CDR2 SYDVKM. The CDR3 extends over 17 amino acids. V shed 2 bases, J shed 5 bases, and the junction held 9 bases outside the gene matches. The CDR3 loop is CASSLQPGQGYDQPQHF. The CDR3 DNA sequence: TGTGCCAGCAGTTTACAACCGGGACAGGGGTACGATCAGCCCCAGCATTTT. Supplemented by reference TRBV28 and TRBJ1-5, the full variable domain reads DVKVTQSSRYLVKRTGEKVFLECVQDMDHENMFWYRQDPGLGLRLIYFSYDVKMKEKGDIPEGYSVSREKKERFSLILESASTNQTSMYLCASSLQPGQGYDQPQHFGDGTRLSIL.

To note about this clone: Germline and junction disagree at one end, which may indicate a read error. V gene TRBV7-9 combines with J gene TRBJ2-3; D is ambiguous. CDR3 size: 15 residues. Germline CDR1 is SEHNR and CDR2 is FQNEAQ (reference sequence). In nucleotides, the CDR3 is TGTTCCAGCAGCCCCCGCGAAGTCAGCACAGATACGCAGTATTTT. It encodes CSSSPREVSTDTQYF.

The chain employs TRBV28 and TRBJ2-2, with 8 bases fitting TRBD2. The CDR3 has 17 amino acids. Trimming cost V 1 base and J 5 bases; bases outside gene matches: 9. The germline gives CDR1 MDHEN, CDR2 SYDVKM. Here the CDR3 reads CASSLYGGASGTGELFF. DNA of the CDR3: TGTGCCAGCAGTTTATATGGGGGGGCTAGCGGGACCGGGGAGCTGTTTTTT.

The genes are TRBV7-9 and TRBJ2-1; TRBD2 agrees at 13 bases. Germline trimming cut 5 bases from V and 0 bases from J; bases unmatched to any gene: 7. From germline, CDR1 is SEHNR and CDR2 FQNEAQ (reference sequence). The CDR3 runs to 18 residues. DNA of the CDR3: TGTGCCAGCAGCCTAGGGACTAGCGGGATCTACTCCTACAATGAGCAGTTCTTC. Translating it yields CASSLGTSGIYSYNEQFF.

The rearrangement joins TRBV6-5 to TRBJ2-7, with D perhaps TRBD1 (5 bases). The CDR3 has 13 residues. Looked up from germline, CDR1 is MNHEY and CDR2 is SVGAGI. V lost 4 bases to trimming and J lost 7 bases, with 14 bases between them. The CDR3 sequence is CASSSRQIEEQYF. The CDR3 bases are TGTGCCAGCAGTTCCCGACAGATTGAGGAGCAGTACTTC.

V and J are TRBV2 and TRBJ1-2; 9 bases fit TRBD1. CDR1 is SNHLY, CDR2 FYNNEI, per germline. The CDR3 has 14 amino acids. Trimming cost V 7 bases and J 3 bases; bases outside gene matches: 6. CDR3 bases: TGTGCCAGCACCCTAGGACAGGGGTACTATGGCTACACCTTC. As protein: CASTLGQGYYGYTF.

Here the CDR3 reads CASSTDSNENKLFF. The CDR3 DNA reads TGTGCCAGCAGCACGGACAGTAACGAGAACAAACTGTTTTTT. The V gene is TRBV7-9, the J gene TRBJ1-4; maybe TRBD1 (6 bases). The V gene lost 5 bases and the J gene lost 11 bases, with 18 bases spanning the gap. The CDR3 contains 14 residues. The V gene's germline CDR1 is SEHNR and CDR2 FQNEAQ (reference sequence).

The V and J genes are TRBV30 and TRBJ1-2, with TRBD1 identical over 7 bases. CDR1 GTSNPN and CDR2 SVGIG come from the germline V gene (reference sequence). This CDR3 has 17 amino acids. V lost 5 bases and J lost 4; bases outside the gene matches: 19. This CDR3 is CAWYNQEYRGGGYGYTF. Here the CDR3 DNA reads TGTGCCTGGTACAATCAAGAATACAGGGGAGGTGGCTATGGCTACACCTTC.

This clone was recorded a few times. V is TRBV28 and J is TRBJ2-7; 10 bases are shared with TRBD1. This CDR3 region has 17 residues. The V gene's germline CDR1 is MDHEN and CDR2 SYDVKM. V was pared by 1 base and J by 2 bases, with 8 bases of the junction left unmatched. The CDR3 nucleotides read TGTGCCAGCAGTTTATACTCCCTTGGGACAGGGGCCTACGAGCAGTACTTC. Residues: CASSLYSLGTGAYEQYF.

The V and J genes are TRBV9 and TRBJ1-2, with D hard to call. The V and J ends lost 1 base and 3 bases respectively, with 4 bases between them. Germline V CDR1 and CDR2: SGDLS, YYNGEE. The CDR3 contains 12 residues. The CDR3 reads CASSVQDYGYTF. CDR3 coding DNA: TGTGCCAGCAGCGTACAGGACTATGGCTACACCTTC.

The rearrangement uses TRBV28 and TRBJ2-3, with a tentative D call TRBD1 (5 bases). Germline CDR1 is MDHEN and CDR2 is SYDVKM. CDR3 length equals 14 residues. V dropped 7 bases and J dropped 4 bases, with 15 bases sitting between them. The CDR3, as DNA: TGTGCCAGCACCACCCTTGGGGCAGCAGATACGCAGTATTTT. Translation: CASTTLGAADTQYF.

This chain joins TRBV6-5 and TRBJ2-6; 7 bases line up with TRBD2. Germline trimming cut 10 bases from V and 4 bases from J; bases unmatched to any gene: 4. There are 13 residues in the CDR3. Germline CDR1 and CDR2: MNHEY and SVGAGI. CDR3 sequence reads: CATGGLGANVLTF. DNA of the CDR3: TGTGCCACCGGGGGGTTAGGGGCCAACGTCCTGACTTTC.

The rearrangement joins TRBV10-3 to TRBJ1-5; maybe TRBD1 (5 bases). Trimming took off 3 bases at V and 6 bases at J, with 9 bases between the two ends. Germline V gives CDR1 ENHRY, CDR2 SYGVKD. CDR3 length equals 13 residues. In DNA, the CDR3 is TGTGCCATCAGTGACCAGGGAGGTCAGCCCCAGCATTTT. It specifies CAISDQGGQPQHF.

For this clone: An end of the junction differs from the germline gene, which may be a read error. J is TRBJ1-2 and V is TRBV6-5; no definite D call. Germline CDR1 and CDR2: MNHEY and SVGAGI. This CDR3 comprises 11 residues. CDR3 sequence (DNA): TGTGCCAGCAGTTCGAGACAAGCGGCTGCCTTC. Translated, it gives CASSSRQAAAF.

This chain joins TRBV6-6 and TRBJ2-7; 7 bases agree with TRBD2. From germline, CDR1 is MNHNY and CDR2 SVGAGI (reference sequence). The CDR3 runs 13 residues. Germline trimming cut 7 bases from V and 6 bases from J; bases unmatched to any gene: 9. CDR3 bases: TGTGCCAGCACTCAGCGGGGCGCGGGCGAGCAGTACTTC. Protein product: CASTQRGAGEQYF.

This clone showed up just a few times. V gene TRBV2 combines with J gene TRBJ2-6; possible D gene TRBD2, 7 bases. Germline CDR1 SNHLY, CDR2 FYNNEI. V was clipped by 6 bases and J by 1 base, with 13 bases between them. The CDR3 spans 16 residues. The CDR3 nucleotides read TGTGCCAGCAGGGAACAGGGAGGGTCTGGGGCCAACGTCCTGACTTTC. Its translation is CASREQGGSGANVLTF.

CDR3 in amino acids: CASSPLLTDSDTEAFF. The CDR3 DNA follows: TGTGCCAGCAGTCCGCTCTTGACAGATTCTGACACTGAAGCTTTCTTT. The chain is built from TRBV27 and TRBJ1-1, with D possibly matching TRBD1 (5 bases). Trimming removed 5 bases at V and 3 bases at J, with 19 bases between. The germline gives CDR1 MNHEY, CDR2 SMNVEV (reference sequence). This CDR3 contains 16 residues.

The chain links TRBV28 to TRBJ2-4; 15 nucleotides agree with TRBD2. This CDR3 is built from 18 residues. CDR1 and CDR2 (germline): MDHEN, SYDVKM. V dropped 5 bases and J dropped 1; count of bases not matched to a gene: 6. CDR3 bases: TGTGCCAGCAGTCCCGGACTAGCGGGAGGGCCGGCCAAAAACATTCAGTACTTC. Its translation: CASSPGLAGGPAKNIQYF.

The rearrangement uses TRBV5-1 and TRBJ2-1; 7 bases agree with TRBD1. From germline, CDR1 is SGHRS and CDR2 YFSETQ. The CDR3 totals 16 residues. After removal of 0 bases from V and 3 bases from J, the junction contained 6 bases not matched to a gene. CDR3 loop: CASSLESPGGYNEQFF. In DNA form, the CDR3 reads TGCGCCAGCAGCTTGGAATCCCCAGGGGGCTACAATGAGCAGTTCTTC. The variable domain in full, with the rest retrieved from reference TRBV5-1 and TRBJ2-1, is KAGVTQTPRYLIKTRGQQVTLSCSPISGHRSVSWYQQTPGQGLQFLFEYFSETQRNKGNFPGRFSGRQFSNSRSEMNVSTLELGDSALYLCASSLESPGGYNEQFFGPGTRLTVL.

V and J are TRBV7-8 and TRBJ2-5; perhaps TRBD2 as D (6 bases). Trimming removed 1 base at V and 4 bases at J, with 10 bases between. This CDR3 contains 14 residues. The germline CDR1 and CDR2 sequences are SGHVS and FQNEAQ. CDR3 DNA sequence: TGTGCCAGCAGCTTAGTGGGGGGTGGAGAGACCCAGTACTTC. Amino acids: CASSLVGGGETQYF.